The 16 T cell receptor beta chains given below trace back to one sample, sequenced in a study of beta chain features in type 1 diabetes. Their specific antigens are unknown. Study results and limitations: TCRB CDR3s were moderately but significantly shorter in Type 1 diabetes patients in all four CD4+ subsets.

Reverse transcription of all isolated RNA meant that expressed TCRB transcripts were sequenced. The method was immunoSEQ multiplex PCR; TCRdb's version includes in-frame clones alone and lacks a portion of them. The data show about 700,000 clones, around an eighth seen once. The sequencing sample was made of naive CD4+ T cells from blood. These receptors all stem from a man younger than 30 with type 1 diabetes.

The rearrangement joins TRBV5-4 to TRBJ1-1, with D tentatively TRBD1 (5 bases). The V end was cut by 0 bases, the J end by 8 bases, with 11 bases between. The germline V gene encodes CDR1 SGHNT and CDR2 YYREEE (reference sequence). There are 13 residues in the CDR3. The CDR3 protein is CASSLVAGIEAFF. The CDR3 DNA follows: TGTGCCAGCAGCTTGGTAGCAGGGATAGAAGCTTTCTTT.

V is TRBV28 and J is TRBJ2-7; D gene ambiguous. CDR1 is MDHEN, CDR2 SYDVKM, per germline. The CDR3 is 11 amino acids. V lost 6 bases to trimming and J lost 3 bases, with 6 bases between them. This chain's CDR3 is CASSSHYEQYF. CDR3 nucleotides: TGTGCCAGCAGCTCCCACTACGAGCAGTACTTC.

This clone has a handful of counts. The gene calls are TRBV6-5 and TRBJ2-5; D is perhaps TRBD2 (6 bases). This CDR3 is 13 amino acids long. CDR1 and CDR2 (germline): MNHEY, SVGAGI. The V end was cut by 6 bases, the J end by 4 bases, with 12 bases between. CDR3 amino acids: CASRLVGGETQYF. The DNA of the CDR3 is TGTGCCAGCAGACTAGTCGGGGGAGAGACCCAGTACTTC.

The chain is built from TRBV6-5 and TRBJ2-6; the D gene is possibly TRBD2 (5 bases). V was clipped by 4 bases and J by 0 bases, with 10 bases between them. The CDR3 is made up of 16 amino acids. The V gene's germline CDR1 is MNHEY and CDR2 SVGAGI. The CDR3 DNA sequence: TGTGCCAGCAGTTCCGCCGGGGTCTCTGGGGCCAACGTCCTGACTTTC. Encoded protein: CASSSAGVSGANVLTF.

This clone has a handful of counts. The V call is TRBV20-1, the J call TRBJ2-7, with a tentative D call TRBD1 (5 bases). Per the germline V gene, CDR1 is DFQATT and CDR2 is SNEGSKA (reference sequence). The germline V and J ends were trimmed by 3 bases and 7 bases, with 10 bases remaining between them. This CDR3 has 11 amino acids. Written as DNA, the CDR3 is TGCAGTGCTAGCCCCGGACATGAGCAGTACTTC. Translating gives CSASPGHEQYF.

This clone turned up a few times. The gene calls are TRBV6-5 and TRBJ2-5, with TRBD2 identical over 12 bases. The junction had 3 bases not matched to a gene; V was cut back by 0 bases and J by 4 bases. Germline V gene sequence: CDR1 MNHEY, CDR2 SVGAGI. The CDR3 spans 16 residues. CDR3 bases: TGTGCCAGCAGTTACTCATCTAGCGGGGGGGCAGAGACCCAGTACTTC. Its protein is CASSYSSSGGAETQYF.

This clone was seen a few times. Written as DNA, the CDR3 is TGTGCCATCAGTGGTCCGGACTCCATATCCCAAGAGACCCAGTACTTC. Protein sequence: CAISGPDSISQETQYF. The chain links TRBV10-3 to TRBJ2-5, with a tentative D call TRBD2 (5 bases). V was shortened by 4 bases and J by 1 base, with 16 bases between the two germline ends. The CDR3 has 16 residues. Germline CDR1 reads ENHRY; CDR2 reads SYGVKD.

This clone appeared a few times. V and J are TRBV19 and TRBJ2-3, with TRBD2 as a possible D gene (5 bases). Between the trimmed V and J ends, which lost 3 bases and 6 bases, there was a span of 13 bases. The V gene's germline CDR1 is LNHDA and CDR2 SQIVND (reference sequence). The CDR3 has 14 amino acids. CDR3 protein: CASSMRASGDTQYF. DNA for the CDR3: TGTGCCAGTAGTATGAGGGCCTCGGGGGATACGCAGTATTTT.

This sequence joins TRBV7-9 and TRBJ1-6, with no clear D. Germline V lookup: CDR1 SEHNR, CDR2 FQNEAQ (reference sequence). The V end lost 0 bases, the J end lost 8 bases, and 8 bases lay between the germline ends. The CDR3 loop spans 14 amino acids. The CDR3 DNA sequence: TGTGCCAGCAGCTTAGCGGCGTATTATTCACCCCTCCACTTT. Translation gives CASSLAAYYSPLHF.

The chain has TRBV10-2 and TRBJ1-2; D might be TRBD1 (5 bases). V lost 7 bases and J lost 2, with 8 bases in between. Germline V CDR1 and CDR2: WSHSY, SAAADI. The CDR3 is 12 amino acids. CDR3 loop: CASTSGNYGYTF. The CDR3 nucleotides read TGCGCCAGCACCTCAGGGAACTATGGCTACACCTTC.

This clone was seen a handful of times. V and J are TRBV19 and TRBJ1-5; 12 positions match TRBD1. The CDR3 runs 17 residues. Germline CDR1 reads LNHDA; CDR2 reads SQIVND (reference sequence). V shed 5 bases and J 6 bases; nucleotides not matched to a gene: 11. The CDR3 DNA sequence: TGTGCCAGTAGTTGGAAACCGGGACAGGGGGCTGGTCAGCCCCAGCATTTT. Translating gives CASSWKPGQGAGQPQHF.

The V call is TRBV30, the J call TRBJ2-6, with D maybe TRBD2 (6 bases). This CDR3 is built from 17 residues. Trimming removed 4 bases from V and 12 bases from J, with 28 bases in between. The V gene's germline CDR1 is GTSNPN and CDR2 SVGIG (reference sequence). The CDR3 nucleotides read TGTGCCTGGACCCTCCTCGGGAGTATCTCTGGGGGGAGCGTCCTGACTTTC. It encodes CAWTLLGSISGGSVLTF.

This clone was recorded a few times. One junction end does not reproduce the germline sequence, and a read error may be involved. V usage is TRBV10-3 and J usage is TRBJ1-1; D remains unclear. The CDR3 has 13 residues. Germline values: CDR1 ENHRY, CDR2 SYGVKD. DNA of the CDR3: TGTGCCATCAGTGAAGCAGAGAACGCTGAAGCTTTCTTT. This translates into CAISEAENAEAFF.

This clone turned up a few times. The V and J genes are TRBV30 and TRBJ1-5; a weak D match, TRBD1 (5 bases). The V end was cut by 3 bases, the J end by 3 bases, with 18 bases between. The CDR3 extends over 16 amino acids. The germline V gene has CDR1 GTSNPN and CDR2 SVGIG (reference sequence). CDR3 sequence (DNA): TGTGCCTGGAGCCCAGGGACGGCTGAACACAATCAGCCCCAGCATTTT. Its protein is CAWSPGTAEHNQPQHF. The full variable domain, rest sourced from reference TRBV30 and TRBJ1-5, is SQTIHQWPATLVQPVGSPLSLECTVEGTSNPNLYWYRQAAGRGLQLLFYSVGIGQISSEVPQNLSASRPQDRQFILSSKKLLLSDSGFYLCAWSPGTAEHNQPQHFGDGTRLSIL.

The V and J genes are TRBV13 and TRBJ2-6; possible D gene TRBD1, 5 bases. V was shortened by 0 bases and J by 7 bases, with 10 bases between the two germline ends. The CDR3 extends over 15 amino acids. Germline CDR1 PRHDT, CDR2 FYEKMQ (reference sequence). DNA for the CDR3: TGTGCCAGCAGCTTAGGGGGTACAGGAGCCAACGTCCTGACTTTC. Translation: CASSLGGTGANVLTF.

The chain joins TRBV19 to TRBJ1-3; D is possibly TRBD1 (6 bases). The CDR3 length is 14 residues. Germline V CDR1 and CDR2: LNHDA, SQIVND (reference sequence). Trimming took 5 bases from V and 2 from J, leaving 10 bases between them. The CDR3 sequence: CASSVQGTGNTIYF. The CDR3 coding sequence is TGTGCCAGTAGTGTACAGGGTACTGGAAACACCATATATTTT.